This T cell receptor beta chain was captured in a study of technical replicates of blood from several donors. Measured with immunoSEQ multiplex PCR; TCRdb has only the in-frame clones, and not every one. This sample has 76,000 or so clones; over 75% occur once, and the top ten carry about 0.25%. This CDR3 has 14 residues. V lost 6 bases, J lost 3 bases, and 3 bases stayed unmatched. In germline, CDR1 is MNHNS, CDR2 SASEGT. The specimen sequenced was T cells isolated from PBMCs. The chain employs TRBV6-1 and TRBJ2-2, with 8 positions matching TRBD1. This clonotype originated in a human donor in good health. CDR3 residues: CASRDRVDTGELFF. CDR3 nucleotide sequence: TGTGCCAGCAGGGACAGGGTTGACACCGGGGAGCTGTTTTTT.